A single sample gave rise to the 29 T cell receptor beta chains below, sequenced in a study of T cell responses to AZD1222 COVID-19 vaccine. The assay was immunoSEQ multiplex PCR, and TCRdb's table has in-frame clones only and misses some. This table holds 110,000 to 150,000 clones, 85% to 95% found once. The material sequenced was peripheral blood, taken after recovery from COVID-19. Receptors originate from an adult who had recovered from COVID-19.

V is TRBV15 and J is TRBJ1-5, with D possibly TRBD1 on 5 matching bases. The CDR3 totals 17 residues. In germline, CDR1 is LNHNV, CDR2 YYDKDF (reference sequence). The V end was cut by 0 bases, the J end by 1 base, with 13 bases between. Written as DNA, the CDR3 is TGTGCCACCAGCAGAGACTCCAGGGTTTTGAGCAATCAGCCCCAGCATTTT. Translation gives CATSRDSRVLSNQPQHF.

The chain is built from TRBV5-4 and TRBJ1-1; D uncertain. The CDR3 consists of 13 residues. V lost 4 bases and J lost 0, with 7 bases in between. Germline V gene data show CDR1 as SGHNT and CDR2 as YYREEE (reference sequence). The CDR3 protein is CASSGRMNTEAFF. The CDR3 DNA reads TGTGCCAGCAGCGGACGTATGAACACTGAAGCTTTCTTT.

The CDR3 loop is CASSVAGSTDTQYF. The CDR3 coding sequence is TGTGCCAGCAGCGTTGCGGGGAGCACAGATACGCAGTATTTT. The J gene is TRBJ2-3, the V gene TRBV9; D perhaps matches TRBD2 (6 bases). Germline V gene data show CDR1 as SGDLS and CDR2 as YYNGEE. The CDR3 is made up of 14 amino acids. V was clipped by 2 bases and J by 0 bases, with 7 bases between them. The entire variable domain, with the rest obtained from reference TRBV9 and TRBJ2-3, is as follows: DSGVTQTPKHLITATGQRVTLRCSPRSGDLSVYWYQQSLDQGLQFLIQYYNGEERAKGNILERFSAQQFPDLHSELNLSSLELGDSALYFCASSVAGSTDTQYFGPGTRLTVL.

This chain links TRBV18 with TRBJ1-2; D remains unclear. This CDR3 is built from 14 residues. V lost 6 bases and J lost 8, with 19 bases in between. The germline V gene has CDR1 KGHSH and CDR2 LQKENI. The CDR3 sequence is CASSYGEGSRGYTF. CDR3 DNA: TGTGCCAGCTCCTACGGAGAGGGTAGCAGAGGCTACACCTTC.

The gene calls are TRBV7-9 and TRBJ1-6, with 10 bases lining up with TRBD1. J lost 9 bases, V lost 5 bases, and 13 bases had no gene match. The germline gives CDR1 SEHNR, CDR2 FQNEAQ (reference sequence). There are 17 residues in the CDR3. The CDR3 coding sequence is TGTGCCAGCAGCGGGTTCCCGGGACAGGGGATCGTTTCACCCCTCCACTTT. It is translated as CASSGFPGQGIVSPLHF.

This clone has just one count. The chain has TRBV19 and TRBJ2-3; no definite D call. Per the germline V gene, CDR1 is LNHDA and CDR2 is SQIVND (reference sequence). V lost 3 bases and J lost 2, with 15 bases in between. The CDR3 has 16 amino acids. The CDR3 DNA follows: TGTGCCAGTAGTATCATAGGCATGGTTAACACAGATACGCAGTATTTT. Its translation: CASSIIGMVNTDTQYF.

The J gene is TRBJ2-5, the V gene TRBV18; D unclear. The CDR3 covers 13 residues. Trimming took off 5 bases at V and 4 bases at J, with 11 bases between the two ends. The germline V gene has CDR1 KGHSH and CDR2 LQKENI. In nucleotides, the CDR3 is TGTGCCAGCTCATCGGCAAATGGAGAGACCCAGTACTTC. Its translation: CASSSANGETQYF.

V gene TRBV28 combines with J gene TRBJ2-7, with TRBD1 matching 9 bases. Germline V gene lookup returns CDR1 MDHEN and CDR2 SYDVKM. CDR3 size: 14 residues. The trim removed 6 bases at V and 5 bases at J, leaving 8 bases unmatched. The CDR3 sequence is CASSPRDRANEQYF. The CDR3 nucleotides are TGTGCCAGCAGCCCCAGGGACAGGGCAAACGAGCAGTACTTC.

The V call is TRBV10-3, the J call TRBJ2-7; D uncertain. The CDR3 sequence is 12 residues long. The germline gives CDR1 ENHRY, CDR2 SYGVKD. The V end was cut by 4 bases, the J end by 4 bases, with 8 bases between. CDR3 in amino acids: CAISGQYYEQYF. The CDR3 DNA follows: TGTGCCATCAGTGGTCAGTATTACGAGCAGTACTTC.

This clone has just a few counts. This chain connects TRBV6-1 to TRBJ1-5, with D possibly TRBD1 on 6 matching bases. Germline V gene data show CDR1 as MNHNS and CDR2 as SASEGT. This CDR3 is 13 amino acids long. V lost 3 bases and J 11 bases, leaving 14 bases between the germline ends. The CDR3 DNA reads TGTGCCAGCAGTGAGGCAGGGGTTAGGACCCAGCATTTT. Its protein is CASSEAGVRTQHF.

The chain has TRBV6-5 and TRBJ2-7; the D call may be TRBD1 or TRBD2 (6 bases each). The V and J ends lost 2 bases and 6 bases respectively, with 17 bases between them. The germline CDR1 and CDR2 sequences are MNHEY and SVGAGI. CDR3 length equals 15 residues. CDR3 in DNA: TGTGCCAGCAGTTACACAGGGTATCGTAGCGGCGAGCAGTACTTC. Residues: CASSYTGYRSGEQYF.

The chain is built from TRBV28 and TRBJ1-1; 7 bases fit TRBD1. CDR1 and CDR2 (germline): MDHEN, SYDVKM. The CDR3 has 16 amino acids. V shed 5 bases, J shed 0 bases, and the junction held 9 bases outside the gene matches. The DNA of the CDR3 is TGTGCCAGCAGTCCCTCGGGACAGCTTATGAACACTGAAGCTTTCTTT. Its translation is CASSPSGQLMNTEAFF. Drawing the rest from reference TRBV28 and TRBJ1-1, the complete variable domain is DVKVTQSSRYLVKRTGEKVFLECVQDMDHENMFWYRQDPGLGLRLIYFSYDVKMKEKGDIPEGYSVSREKKERFSLILESASTNQTSMYLCASSPSGQLMNTEAFFGQGTRLTVV.

The genes are TRBV19 and TRBJ2-1; D is perhaps TRBD2 (5 bases). The V end lost 3 bases, the J end lost 0 bases, and 6 bases lay between the germline ends. Germline-derived CDR1 and CDR2 are LNHDA and SQIVND (reference sequence). The CDR3 is 14 amino acids. The CDR3 nucleotides read TGTGCCAGTAGTATGGGAGCCTCCTACAATGAGCAGTTCTTC. Translated, it gives CASSMGASYNEQFF.

This clone was picked up one time. This chain joins TRBV27 and TRBJ1-5; 8 bases match TRBD1. The CDR3 consists of 15 residues. Germline CDR1 is MNHEY and CDR2 is SMNVEV (reference sequence). The V gene end was trimmed by 5 bases and the J gene end by 5 bases; junction bases not matched to a gene: 8. CDR3: CASSTLGQGDQPQHF. The CDR3 nucleotides read TGTGCCAGCAGTACACTCGGACAGGGCGATCAGCCCCAGCATTTT.

The chain carries TRBV5-8 and TRBJ2-2; D not certain. Deletions cut 4 bases from V and 4 bases from J, with 20 bases between. Germline V gene lookup returns CDR1 SGHTS and CDR2 YDEGEE. This CDR3 comprises 17 residues. The CDR3 region is CASSDPPGWDRTGELFF. The CDR3 DNA reads TGTGCCAGCAGCGACCCCCCGGGTTGGGATCGCACCGGGGAGCTGTTTTTT.

The chain carries TRBV13 and TRBJ1-2; 7 nucleotides align to TRBD1. V trimming: 4 bases; J trimming: 2 bases; junction bases outside the gene matches: 4. The length of the CDR3 is 14 residues. Germline assignment: CDR1 PRHDT and CDR2 FYEKMQ (reference sequence). The CDR3 coding sequence is TGTGCCAGCAGCTACGGGACAGTCAACTATGGCTACACCTTC. Protein sequence: CASSYGTVNYGYTF.

The chain carries TRBV7-9 and TRBJ2-7; D may match TRBD1 or TRBD2 (5 bases each). Deletions cut 3 bases from V and 4 bases from J, with 13 bases between. CDR1 SEHNR and CDR2 FQNEAQ come from the germline V gene (reference sequence). CDR3 length: 14 amino acids. DNA for the CDR3: TGTGCCAGCAGCTTGATGGGGGAACTTTACGAGCAGTACTTC. Amino acids: CASSLMGELYEQYF.

The chain uses TRBV3-1 (or the pseudogene TRBV3-2) and TRBJ1-4; D may be TRBD1 (6 bases). CDR3 length equals 15 residues. Germline CDR1 and CDR2: LGHDT and YNNKEL (reference sequence). V lost 4 bases and J lost 3, with 12 bases in between. In DNA form, the CDR3 reads TGTGCCAGCAGCCTCCGGGGGGCGCCTAATGAAAAACTGTTTTTT. It yields the protein CASSLRGAPNEKLFF.

The chain recombines TRBV15 with TRBJ2-5; TRBD1 is a possible D gene (6 bases). Germline V gene data show CDR1 as LNHNV and CDR2 as YYDKDF (reference sequence). This CDR3 spans 15 amino acids. Deletions cut 0 bases from V and 1 base from J, with 9 bases between. In DNA, the CDR3 is TGTGCCACCAGCAGAGATCAGGGGTTCCAAGAGACCCAGTACTTC. Translating it yields CATSRDQGFQETQYF.

The chain uses TRBV2 and TRBJ1-5; D gene unclear. The CDR3 sequence is 13 residues long. Between the trimmed V and J ends, which lost 6 bases and 0 bases, there was a span of 6 bases. CDR1 is SNHLY and CDR2 is FYNNEI in the germline V gene. CDR3 residues: CASSQNSNQPQHF. The CDR3 DNA follows: TGTGCCAGCAGCCAGAATAGCAATCAGCCCCAGCATTTT.

V usage is TRBV7-9 and J usage is TRBJ1-4; D remains unclear. Germline CDR1 and CDR2: SEHNR and FQNEAQ (reference sequence). Trimming left V 5 bases short and J 0 bases short, with 7 bases between. CDR3 length equals 14 residues. CDR3 in DNA: TGTGCCAGCAGCACGGTTGCAACTAATGAAAAACTGTTTTTT. This sequence encodes CASSTVATNEKLFF.

The chain links TRBV5-8 to TRBJ2-7, with D unresolved. The CDR3 contains 14 residues. Germline V gene lookup returns CDR1 SGHTS and CDR2 YDEGEE. Between the trimmed V and J ends, which lost 4 bases and 7 bases, there was a span of 18 bases. CDR3 nucleotide sequence: TGTGCCAGCAGCCCCGACGGAAGGGCACGGGAGCAGTACTTC. Its protein is CASSPDGRAREQYF.

J is TRBJ2-7 and V is TRBV5-1; 14 bases match TRBD2. V shed 4 bases and J 0 bases; nucleotides not matched to a gene: 6. Germline V gene sequence: CDR1 SGHRS, CDR2 YFSETQ. The CDR3 has 17 residues. This CDR3 is CASSRTTSGRVSYEQYF. DNA for the CDR3: TGCGCCAGCAGCCGAACGACTAGCGGGAGGGTCTCCTACGAGCAGTACTTC.

Concerning this clone itself: Different DNA sequences within this sample yield the same CDR3. This chain connects TRBV6-4 to TRBJ2-1; TRBD2 matches 11 bases. CDR3 length: 13 residues. V lost 4 bases to trimming and J lost 10 bases; unmatched junction nucleotides: 3. The germline gives CDR1 MRHNA, CDR2 SNTAGT. CDR3 nucleotides: TGTGCCAGCAGTGCACGACTAGCGGGAGAGCAGTTCTTC. This gives the protein CASSARLAGEQFF.

The rearrangement links TRBV7-6 to TRBJ2-1, with TRBD2 matching over 8 bases. The CDR3 runs 16 residues. The trim removed 1 base at V and 0 bases at J, leaving 2 bases unmatched. CDR1 and CDR2 from the germline V gene are SGHVS and FNYEAQ. DNA of the CDR3: TGTGCCAGCAGCTTAGTCGCGGGGGGCTCCTACAATGAGCAGTTCTTC. Protein: CASSLVAGGSYNEQFF.

The V call is TRBV19, the J call TRBJ2-7, with 8 bases matching TRBD1. Germline V gene lookup returns CDR1 LNHDA and CDR2 SQIVND (reference sequence). The CDR3 extends over 14 amino acids. J lost 2 bases, V lost 5 bases, and 5 bases had no gene match. DNA for the CDR3: TGTGCCAGTAGTGCCGGACAGGGTCCCTACGAGCAGTACTTC. Amino acids: CASSAGQGPYEQYF.

The genes are TRBV28 and TRBJ1-5, with 7 bases aligning to TRBD1. The CDR3 spans 15 residues. V lost 3 bases, J lost 3 bases, and 5 bases stayed unmatched. Germline V gene lookup returns CDR1 MDHEN and CDR2 SYDVKM. CDR3: CASSLADRVNQPQHF. The CDR3 DNA sequence: TGTGCCAGCAGTTTGGCCGACAGGGTCAATCAGCCCCAGCATTTT.

This clone is a singleton in its sample. The chain carries TRBV30 and TRBJ1-1; D might be TRBD1 (6 bases). V gave up 5 bases and J gave up 2 bases, with 15 bases separating them. Germline CDR1 GTSNPN, CDR2 SVGIG (reference sequence). The CDR3 has 14 residues. The CDR3 DNA sequence: TGTGCCTGGTCACAGGGATTACGTAACACTGAAGCTTTCTTT. It specifies CAWSQGLRNTEAFF.

The genes are TRBV19 and TRBJ2-6; 8 bases fit TRBD1. Germline CDR1 is LNHDA and CDR2 is SQIVND (reference sequence). Trimming removed 5 bases from V and 2 bases from J; junction bases left unmatched: 5. CDR3 length: 16 residues. The CDR3, as DNA: TGTGCCAGTAGTGGAAGGACAGGGACTGGGGCCAACGTCCTGACTTTC. Encoded protein: CASSGRTGTGANVLTF.